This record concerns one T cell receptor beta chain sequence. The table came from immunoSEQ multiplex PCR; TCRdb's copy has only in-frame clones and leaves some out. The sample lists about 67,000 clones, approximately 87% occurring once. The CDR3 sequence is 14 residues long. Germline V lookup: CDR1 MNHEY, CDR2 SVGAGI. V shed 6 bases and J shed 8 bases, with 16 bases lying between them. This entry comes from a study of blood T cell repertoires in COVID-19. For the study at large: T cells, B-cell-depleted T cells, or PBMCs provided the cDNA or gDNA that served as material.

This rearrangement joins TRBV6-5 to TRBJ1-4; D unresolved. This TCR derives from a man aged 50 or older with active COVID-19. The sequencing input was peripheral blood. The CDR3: CASRERGSNEKLFF. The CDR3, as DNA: TGTGCCAGCAGAGAGCGCGGGAGTAACGAAAAACTGTTTTTT.